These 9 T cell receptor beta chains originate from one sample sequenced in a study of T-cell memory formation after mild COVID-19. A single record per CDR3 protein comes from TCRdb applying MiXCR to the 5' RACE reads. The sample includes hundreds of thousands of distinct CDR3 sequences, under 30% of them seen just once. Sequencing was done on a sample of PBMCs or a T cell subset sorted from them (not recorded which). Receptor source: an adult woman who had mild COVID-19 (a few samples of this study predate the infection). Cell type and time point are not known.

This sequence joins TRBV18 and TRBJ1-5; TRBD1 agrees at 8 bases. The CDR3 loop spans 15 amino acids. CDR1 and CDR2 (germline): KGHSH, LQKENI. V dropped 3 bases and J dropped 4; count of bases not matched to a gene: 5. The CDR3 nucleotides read TGTGCCAGCTCACCTAGGACAGGGAATAATCAGCCCCAGCATTTT. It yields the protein CASSPRTGNNQPQHF.

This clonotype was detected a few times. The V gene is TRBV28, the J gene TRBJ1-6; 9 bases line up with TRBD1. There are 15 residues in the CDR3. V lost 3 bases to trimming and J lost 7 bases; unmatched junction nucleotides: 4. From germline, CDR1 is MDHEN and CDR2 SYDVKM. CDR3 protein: CASSLGGTGNSPLHF. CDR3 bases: TGTGCCAGCAGTTTGGGGGGGACAGGGAATTCACCCCTCCACTTT.

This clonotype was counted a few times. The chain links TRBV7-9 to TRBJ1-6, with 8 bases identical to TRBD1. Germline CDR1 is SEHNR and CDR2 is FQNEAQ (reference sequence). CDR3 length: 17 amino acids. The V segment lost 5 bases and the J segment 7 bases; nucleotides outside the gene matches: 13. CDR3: CASSQKPGQAFNSPLHF. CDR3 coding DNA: TGTGCCAGCAGCCAAAAACCGGGACAGGCATTCAATTCACCCCTCCACTTT.

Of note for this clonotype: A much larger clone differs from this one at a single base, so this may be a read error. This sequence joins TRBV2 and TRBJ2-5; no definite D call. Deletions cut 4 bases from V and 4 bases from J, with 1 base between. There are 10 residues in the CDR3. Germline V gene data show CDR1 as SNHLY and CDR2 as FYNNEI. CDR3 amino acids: CASSVETQYF. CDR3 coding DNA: TGTGCCAGCAGTGTAGAGACCCAGTACTTC.

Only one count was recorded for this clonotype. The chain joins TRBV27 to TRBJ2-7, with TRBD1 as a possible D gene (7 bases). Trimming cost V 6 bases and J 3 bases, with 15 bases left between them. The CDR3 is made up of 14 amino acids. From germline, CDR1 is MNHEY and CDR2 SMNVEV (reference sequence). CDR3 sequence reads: CASSRQGGNYEQYF. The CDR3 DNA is TGTGCCAGCAGCAGACAGGGAGGTAACTACGAGCAGTACTTC.

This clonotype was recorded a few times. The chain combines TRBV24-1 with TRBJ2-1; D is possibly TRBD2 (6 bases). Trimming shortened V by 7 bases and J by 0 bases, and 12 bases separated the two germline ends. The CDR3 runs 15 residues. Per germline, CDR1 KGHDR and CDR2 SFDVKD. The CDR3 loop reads CATRTGGSSYNEQFF. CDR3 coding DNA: TGTGCCACCAGAACCGGGGGATCCTCCTACAATGAGCAGTTCTTC.

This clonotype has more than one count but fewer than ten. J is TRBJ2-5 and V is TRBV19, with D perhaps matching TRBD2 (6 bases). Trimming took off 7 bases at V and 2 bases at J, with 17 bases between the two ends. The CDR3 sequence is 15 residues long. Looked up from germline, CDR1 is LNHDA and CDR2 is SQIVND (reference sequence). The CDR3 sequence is CASTSKWDSQETQYF. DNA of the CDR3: TGTGCCAGTACCTCGAAGTGGGACTCGCAAGAGACCCAGTACTTC.

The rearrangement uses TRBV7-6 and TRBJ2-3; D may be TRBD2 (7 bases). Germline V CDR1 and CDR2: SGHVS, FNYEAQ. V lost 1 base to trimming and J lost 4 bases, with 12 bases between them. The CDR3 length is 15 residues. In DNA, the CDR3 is TGTGCCAGCAGCTTAGATGGCGGGGGCGCAGATACGCAGTATTTT. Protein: CASSLDGGGADTQYF.

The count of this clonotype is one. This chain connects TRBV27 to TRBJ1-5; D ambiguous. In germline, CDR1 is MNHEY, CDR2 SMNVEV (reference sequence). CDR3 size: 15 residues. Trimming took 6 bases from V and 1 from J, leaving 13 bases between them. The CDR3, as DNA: TGTGCCAGCAGCCCGGTACAATGGAGCAATCAGCCCCAGCATTTT. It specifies CASSPVQWSNQPQHF.